Listed below are T cell receptor beta chains from one sample, sequenced in a study of T-cell reconstitution after alpha-beta-depleted transplantation in children. TCRdb ran MiXCR on the PCR reads and lists one entry per CDR3 protein. Of about 60,000 distinct CDR3 sequences listed, roughly 46% are singletons. This specimen consisted of PBMCs, mostly from graft donor cells, obtained 360 days after TCRalphabeta/CD19-depleted stem cell transplant. These receptors were taken from a male patient under 18 who had a stem cell transplant for acute lymphoblastic leukemia, so the T cells may come from the graft donor. Each CDR3 is given with its conserved first and last residue.

TRBJ1-4	TRBV12-3/TRBV12-4	CASSFRGKAAATNEKLFF
TRBJ2-7	TRBV10-3	CAISPGTPSYEQYF
TRBJ1-1	TRBV6-6	CASRIGLEAFF
TRBJ1-4	TRBV7-2	CASSLARAITNEKLFF
TRBJ2-3	TRBV9	CASSVAWDADTQYF
TRBJ1-1	TRBV9	CASSVEGATEAFF
TRBJ2-1	TRBV5-1	CASSQSSYNEQFF
TRBJ1-1	TRBV5-6	CASSFFTSFRVTEAFF
TRBJ2-1	TRBV5-1	CASSWNYNEQFF
TRBJ1-1	TRBV20-1	CSAKGQGNTEAFF
TRBJ2-2	TRBV2	CASSVGPTNTGELFF
TRBJ2-1	TRBV15	CATSSKGLATRESSYNEQFF
TRBJ2-7	TRBV28	CASSFLRLAGGPTHEQYF
TRBJ2-3	TRBV12-3/TRBV12-4	CASSSFRPGDTQYF
TRBJ2-5	TRBV28	CASSFPAWGEYQETQYF
TRBJ2-7	TRBV6-5	CASSYSGTQYF
TRBJ2-2	TRBV7-9	CASSSPLRDRNTGELFF
TRBJ2-1	TRBV20-1	CSARDVTSGESYNEQFF
TRBJ2-1	TRBV15	CATSRDPGDEQFF
TRBJ2-1	TRBV5-1	CASSFTEIYNEQFF
TRBJ2-5	TRBV21-1	CASSNRGPRETQYF
TRBJ2-3	TRBV3-1	CASSRTLRDHFTDTQYF
TRBJ2-3	TRBV29-1	CSVEGYTDTQYF
TRBJ2-5	TRBV12-5	CASGFPGDLRRGQETQYF
TRBJ1-3	TRBV20-1	CSAGAGSGNTIYF
TRBJ2-7	TRBV28	CASSPPLGLAAYEQYF
TRBJ2-7	TRBV12-3/TRBV12-4	CASSPQGTAYEQYF
TRBJ2-7	TRBV24-1	CATSDLVPGQGYYEQYF
TRBJ2-2	TRBV7-9	CASSPPLQGTGELFF
TRBJ1-5	TRBV28	CASSMRGRGQPQHF
TRBJ1-1	TRBV12-3/TRBV12-4	CASSGTGEAFF
TRBJ2-7	TRBV6-1	CASSLMGISYEQYF
TRBJ1-4	TRBV12-3/TRBV12-4	CASTHGTGYGNEKLFF
TRBJ2-7	TRBV28	CASSLPLAGTYEQYF
TRBJ2-7	TRBV4-1	CASSQTTDYEQYF
TRBJ2-5	TRBV7-9	CASSLDSTQETQYF
TRBJ2-4	TRBV6-2/TRBV6-3	CASSYGTALAKNIQYF
TRBJ2-7	TRBV20-1	CSASAGEQYF
TRBJ2-7	TRBV10-2	CASSESGGASYEQYF
TRBJ2-1	TRBV4-2	CASSQEKGGRGNNEQFF
TRBJ2-7	TRBV12-3/TRBV12-4	CASSLGWGSDEQYF
TRBJ2-7	TRBV20-1	CSARLAGGPQRPRYEQYF
TRBJ2-7	TRBV29-1	CSVGLAGQYEQYF
TRBJ2-7	TRBV12-3/TRBV12-4	CASSGDPYEQYF
TRBJ2-1	TRBV14	CASCGADYNEQFF
TRBJ1-1	TRBV29-1	CSVRDRTEAFF
TRBJ2-1	TRBV12-3/TRBV12-4	CASRVLGTNNEQFF
TRBJ2-1	TRBV10-3	CVISVGGPSSYNEQFF
TRBJ2-1	TRBV13	CASRPLAMNEQFF
TRBJ2-1	TRBV3-1	CASSPFVLLGYNEQFF
TRBJ1-4	TRBV28	CASSLGTPGGEKLFF
TRBJ2-6	TRBV5-1	CASSLEGSGANVLTF
TRBJ1-3	TRBV12-3/TRBV12-4	CASRRAGLTPTIYF
TRBJ2-3	TRBV5-1	CASSEGRRADTQYF
TRBJ2-1	TRBV12-3/TRBV12-4	CASRVLAGRYNEQFF